What follows are 24 T cell receptor beta chains derived from one specimen sequenced in a study of cytomegalovirus exposure and HLA in healthy donors. The PCR employed 60 Vbeta primers together with 13 Jbeta primers. The assay was immunoSEQ multiplex PCR, and TCRdb's table has in-frame clones only and misses some. The data show around 70,000 clones, roughly 82% seen once. Sequencing input: PBMCs. These receptors were taken from a male donor in good health and CMV-seropositive.

The chain uses TRBV9 and TRBJ2-3, with TRBD2 matching over 12 bases. There are 15 residues in the CDR3. V shed 3 bases and J 9 bases; nucleotides not matched to a gene: 8. Germline lookup yields CDR1 SGDLS and CDR2 YYNGEE. CDR3 sequence reads: CASSASGRGEGTQYF. CDR3 bases: TGTGCCAGCAGCGCTAGCGGGAGGGGAGAAGGAACGCAGTATTTT.

A note on this clone: The identical CDR3 is also encoded by other nucleotide sequences in the sample. The V call is TRBV7-8, the J call TRBJ2-7, with D tentatively TRBD2 (6 bases). Germline assignment: CDR1 SGHVS and CDR2 FQNEAQ. The CDR3 sequence is 15 residues long. The V end was cut by 0 bases, the J end by 3 bases, with 12 bases between. The CDR3 sequence: CASSLAPGLDYEQYF. In nucleotides, the CDR3 is TGTGCCAGCAGCTTAGCCCCGGGACTGGACTACGAGCAGTACTTC.

This clone was detected once. This chain connects TRBV10-3 to TRBJ1-2; D is perhaps TRBD1 (6 bases). Per the germline V gene, CDR1 is ENHRY and CDR2 is SYGVKD. Trimming shortened V by 5 bases and J by 8 bases, and 12 bases separated the two germline ends. CDR3 length: 12 residues. The CDR3 loop is CAISPQGWGYTF. In nucleotides, the CDR3 is TGTGCCATCAGTCCACAGGGTTGGGGCTACACCTTC.

The CDR3 spells CASSVETARDSPLHF. CDR3 sequence (DNA): TGTGCCAGCAGCGTAGAGACAGCCCGCGATTCACCCCTCCACTTT. The chain combines TRBV9 with TRBJ1-6; TRBD1 might be the D (5 bases). The CDR3 is 15 residues long. Trimming removed 0 bases from V and 8 bases from J, with 12 bases in between. CDR1 is SGDLS and CDR2 is YYNGEE in the germline V gene.

J is TRBJ1-1 and V is TRBV10-3; D uncertain. Trimming took off 7 bases at V and 4 bases at J, with 13 bases between the two ends. The CDR3 totals 13 residues. Germline CDR1 is ENHRY and CDR2 is SYGVKD. CDR3 nucleotide sequence: TGTGCCATCAAGGGCGGGGAGGGCACTGAAGCTTTCTTT. Translation: CAIKGGEGTEAFF.

The chain combines TRBV5-1 with TRBJ2-5; TRBD2 matches at 8 bases. The CDR3 has 15 amino acids. The germline CDR1 and CDR2 sequences are SGHRS and YFSETQ. V shed 2 bases and J 5 bases; nucleotides not matched to a gene: 8. CDR3 residues: CASSFGSGRAETQYF. Written as DNA, the CDR3 is TGCGCCAGCAGCTTCGGCTCCGGGAGGGCCGAGACCCAGTACTTC.

V is TRBV19 and J is TRBJ1-1; 7 bases are shared with TRBD1. The junction had 2 bases not matched to a gene; V was cut back by 8 bases and J by 8 bases. There are 10 residues in the CDR3. Germline V gene data show CDR1 as LNHDA and CDR2 as SQIVND (reference sequence). CDR3: CASGTVEAFF. CDR3 nucleotides: TGTGCCAGTGGGACAGTCGAAGCTTTCTTT.

The genes are TRBV9 and TRBJ2-1; possibly TRBD2 for D (6 bases). This CDR3 comprises 15 residues. Trimming shortened V by 0 bases and J by 0 bases, and 7 bases separated the two germline ends. CDR1 and CDR2 from the germline V gene are SGDLS and YYNGEE. The CDR3 DNA reads as TGTGCCAGCAGCGTAGGCGGGATCTCCTACAATGAGCAGTTCTTC. Translating it yields CASSVGGISYNEQFF.

The chain links TRBV5-1 to TRBJ2-7, with TRBD2 matching 7 bases. With 3 bases clipped from V and 6 bases from J, the junction kept 6 bases outside the gene matches. The germline V gene encodes CDR1 SGHRS and CDR2 YFSETQ. The CDR3 covers 13 residues. CDR3 DNA: TGCGCCAGCAGCTACCGGGGCGGGAGCGAGCAGTACTTC. It is translated as CASSYRGGSEQYF.

The rearrangement links TRBV5-5 to TRBJ2-7; D perhaps matches TRBD1 (6 bases). This CDR3 region has 15 residues. CDR1 is SGHKS and CDR2 is YYEKEE in the germline V gene (reference sequence). V dropped 0 bases and J dropped 2 bases, with 12 bases sitting between them. Here the CDR3 DNA reads TGTGCCAGCAGCTTGGTACAGGACAGAGCCTACGAGCAGTACTTC. As protein: CASSLVQDRAYEQYF.

The chain employs TRBV7-9 and TRBJ1-1; D is unresolved. This CDR3 is 12 amino acids long. V lost 1 base and J lost 5, with 5 bases in between. The germline V gene has CDR1 SEHNR and CDR2 FQNEAQ (reference sequence). In DNA form, the CDR3 reads TGTGCCAGCAGCTTAGGGAGAACTGAAGCTTTCTTT. Protein sequence: CASSLGRTEAFF.

The chain carries TRBV30 and TRBJ2-7; D perhaps matches TRBD1 (5 bases). This CDR3 region has 13 residues. V gave up 0 bases and J gave up 6 bases, with 12 bases separating them. Germline V gene data show CDR1 as GTSNPN and CDR2 as SVGIG (reference sequence). CDR3 DNA sequence: TGTGCCTGGAGTGTGGTCAGGGTGGGCGAGCAGTACTTC. Amino acids: CAWSVVRVGEQYF.

CDR3 region: CASSPPTGGPVSTYEQYF. CDR3 sequence (DNA): TGTGCCAGCTCACCACCGACCGGGGGACCGGTCTCTACCTACGAGCAGTACTTC. This rearrangement joins TRBV18 to TRBJ2-7; possibly TRBD2 for D (6 bases). The CDR3 consists of 18 residues. V was shortened by 0 bases and J by 2 bases, with 20 bases between the two germline ends. The V gene's germline CDR1 is KGHSH and CDR2 LQKENI.

The chain has TRBV19 and TRBJ1-1, with TRBD1 matching over 7 bases. From germline, CDR1 is LNHDA and CDR2 SQIVND (reference sequence). The CDR3 is made up of 14 amino acids. The J segment lost 4 bases and the V segment lost 6 bases, leaving 8 bases of the junction unmatched. The CDR3 DNA reads as TGTGCCAGTAGCACACAGGGGAGTGCCACTGAAGCTTTCTTT. It encodes CASSTQGSATEAFF.

This sequence joins TRBV28 and TRBJ2-1, with D possibly TRBD2 on 7 matching bases. Trimming stripped 3 bases from V and 0 bases from J, with 12 bases between. The V gene's germline CDR1 is MDHEN and CDR2 SYDVKM. This CDR3 spans 16 amino acids. CDR3 sequence: CASSLRGGSSYNEQFF. The DNA of the CDR3 is TGTGCCAGCAGTTTGAGGGGGGGAAGCTCCTACAATGAGCAGTTCTTC.

This chain connects TRBV4-2 to TRBJ2-1; 9 bases are shared with TRBD2. The CDR3 spans 16 residues. CDR1 and CDR2 (germline): LGHNA, YNFKEQ. The V and J ends lost 0 bases and 4 bases, in that order; junction bases with no gene match: 4. The CDR3 sequence: CASSQEASGGYNEQFF. As DNA, the CDR3 is TGTGCCAGCAGCCAAGAGGCCAGCGGGGGGTACAATGAGCAGTTCTTC.

The chain recombines TRBV7-2 with TRBJ1-2, with a possible D match to TRBD1 (6 bases). The germline gives CDR1 SGHTA, CDR2 FQGNSA. Trimming took off 5 bases at V and 8 bases at J, with 18 bases between the two ends. This CDR3 has 14 residues. The CDR3 DNA reads as TGTGCCAGCAGCGCGGACAGAGCAACTATCGGCTACACCTTC. Amino acids: CASSADRATIGYTF.

The rearrangement links TRBV30 to TRBJ1-1; 7 positions agree with TRBD1. The V gene end was trimmed by 2 bases and the J gene end by 0 bases; junction bases not matched to a gene: 3. Germline-derived CDR1 and CDR2 are GTSNPN and SVGIG (reference sequence). The CDR3 is made up of 14 amino acids. The CDR3 protein is CAWSPGQMNTEAFF. The CDR3 nucleotides read TGTGCCTGGAGTCCGGGACAGATGAACACTGAAGCTTTCTTT.

The chain recombines TRBV2 with TRBJ2-1; no clear D gene. The germline V and J ends were trimmed by 6 bases and 4 bases, with 4 bases remaining between them. The germline V gene encodes CDR1 SNHLY and CDR2 FYNNEI. This CDR3 is 11 amino acids long. The CDR3 loop reads CASRIYNEQFF. CDR3 DNA sequence: TGTGCCAGCAGAATATACAATGAGCAGTTCTTC.

The rearrangement links TRBV27 to TRBJ2-7, with D tentatively TRBD2 (6 bases). The CDR3 consists of 18 residues. CDR1 is MNHEY and CDR2 is SMNVEV in the germline V gene (reference sequence). V was clipped by 1 base and J by 0 bases, with 19 bases between them. This chain's CDR3 is CASSLFYRVVGSSYEQYF. In DNA, the CDR3 is TGTGCCAGCAGTTTATTTTATCGGGTGGTCGGGAGCTCCTACGAGCAGTACTTC.

The V gene is TRBV19, the J gene TRBJ2-7, with 10 bases identical to TRBD1. CDR3 size: 13 residues. V trimming: 5 bases; J trimming: 2 bases; junction bases outside the gene matches: 0. Germline V gene sequence: CDR1 LNHDA, CDR2 SQIVND (reference sequence). This chain's CDR3 is CASSGTGAYEQYF. In DNA form, the CDR3 reads TGTGCCAGTAGTGGGACAGGGGCCTACGAGCAGTACTTC.

The J gene is TRBJ2-1, the V gene TRBV2; TRBD2 is a possible D gene (5 bases). This CDR3 is 11 amino acids long. Germline V gene data show CDR1 as SNHLY and CDR2 as FYNNEI. Trimming stripped 5 bases from V and 16 bases from J, with 15 bases between. In nucleotides, the CDR3 is TGTGCCAGCAGTCCCGGACTTTTGGGATTCTTC. As protein: CASSPGLLGFF.

The chain combines TRBV7-9 with TRBJ2-5, with a weak D call TRBD1 (6 bases). The DNA end is a closer match to TRBJ2-7, so the J assignment may be wrong. Germline CDR1 reads SEHNR; CDR2 reads FQNEAQ (reference sequence). The CDR3 spans 17 residues. The DNA of the CDR3 is TGTGCCAGCAGCTCTTTTAGGTTCGGGACAAAACTTTACGAGCAGTACTTC. Amino acid sequence: CASSSFRFGTKLYEQYF.

V usage is TRBV30 and J usage is TRBJ1-5; D gene ambiguous. Germline CDR1 reads GTSNPN; CDR2 reads SVGIG (reference sequence). The CDR3 consists of 13 residues. V lost 2 bases, J lost 3 bases, and 8 bases lay in between. The CDR3 bases are TGTGCCTGGAGTAGGCAGGACAATCAGCCCCAGCATTTT. This codes for CAWSRQDNQPQHF.